The present T cell receptor (beta chain) was sequenced within a study of T cells after yellow fever vaccination. This CDR3 is built from 14 residues. The trim removed 6 bases at V and 6 bases at J, leaving 7 bases unmatched. Germline V lookup: CDR1 MNHNS, CDR2 SASEGT. TCRdb called the 5' RACE reads again in MiXCR, with one record for every CDR3 protein. The sample shows hundreds of thousands of distinct CDR3 sequences, 11% of them seen only once. This clonotype was observed a few times. This chain uses TRBV6-1 with TRBJ2-2; 7 positions match TRBD1. This TCR was recovered from a man between 18 and 35 years old who received the YFV17D yellow fever vaccine. The input for sequencing was PBMCs, taken on the day of the first yellow fever vaccination. The CDR3 loop is CASSGRRGSGELFF. DNA of the CDR3: TGTGCCAGCAGCGGCCGCAGGGGGTCCGGGGAGCTGTTTTTT.